This T cell receptor (beta chain) was recorded in a study of somatic mutations in cytotoxic T cells in rheumatoid arthritis. This clone was found once. CDR1 MGHRA and CDR2 YSYEKL come from the germline V gene. Trimming pared 2 bases from V and 7 bases from J, leaving 23 bases between. This CDR3 has 17 residues. TCRdb's table, derived via immunoSEQ multiplex PCR, lists solely in-frame clones and lacks some. The sample has about 20,000 clones; more than 70% are singletons. Sequencing was performed on CD8+ T cells sorted from blood. V gene TRBV4-1 combines with J gene TRBJ1-1; D is perhaps TRBD1 (6 bases). This clonotype originated in a woman aged 50 to 60 in good health. This CDR3 reads CASSQRGPERGWIEAFF. The DNA of the CDR3 is TGCGCCAGCAGCCAAAGGGGACCAGAAAGGGGGTGGATTGAAGCTTTCTTT.